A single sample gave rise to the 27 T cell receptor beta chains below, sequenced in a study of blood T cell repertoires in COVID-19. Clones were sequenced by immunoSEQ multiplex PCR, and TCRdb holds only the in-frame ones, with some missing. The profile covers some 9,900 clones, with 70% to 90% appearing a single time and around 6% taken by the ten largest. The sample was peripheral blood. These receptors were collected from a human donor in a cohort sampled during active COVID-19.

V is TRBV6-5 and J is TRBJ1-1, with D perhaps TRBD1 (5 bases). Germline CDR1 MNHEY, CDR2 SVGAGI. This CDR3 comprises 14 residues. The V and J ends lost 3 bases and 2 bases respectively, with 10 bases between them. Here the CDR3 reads CASSYRGTNTEAFF. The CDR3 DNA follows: TGTGCCAGCAGTTATAGAGGGACTAACACTGAAGCTTTCTTT.

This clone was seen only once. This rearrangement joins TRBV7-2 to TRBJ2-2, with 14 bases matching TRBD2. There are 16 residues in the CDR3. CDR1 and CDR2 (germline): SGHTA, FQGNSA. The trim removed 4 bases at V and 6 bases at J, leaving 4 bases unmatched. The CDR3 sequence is CASSSRTSGGPGELFF. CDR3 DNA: TGTGCCAGCAGCTCCCGGACTAGCGGGGGGCCCGGGGAGCTGTTTTTT.

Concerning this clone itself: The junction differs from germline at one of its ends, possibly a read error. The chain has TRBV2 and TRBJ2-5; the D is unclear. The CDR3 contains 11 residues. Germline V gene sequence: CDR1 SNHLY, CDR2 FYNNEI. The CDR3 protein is CASREDGTQYF. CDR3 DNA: TGTGCCAGCAGGGAAGACGGGACCCAGTACTTC.

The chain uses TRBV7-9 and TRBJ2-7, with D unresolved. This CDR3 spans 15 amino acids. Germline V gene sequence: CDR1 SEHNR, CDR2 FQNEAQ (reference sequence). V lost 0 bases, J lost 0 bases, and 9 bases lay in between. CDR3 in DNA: TGTGCCAGCAGCTTAGCGGCGGCCCTCTCCTACGAGCAGTACTTC. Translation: CASSLAAALSYEQYF.

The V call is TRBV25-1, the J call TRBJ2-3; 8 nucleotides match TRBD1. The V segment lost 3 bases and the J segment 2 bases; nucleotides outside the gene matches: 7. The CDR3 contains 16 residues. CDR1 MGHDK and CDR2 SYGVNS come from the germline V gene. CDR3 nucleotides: TGTGCCAGCAGTGACCCGACAGGGGAGGTCACAGATACGCAGTATTTT. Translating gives CASSDPTGEVTDTQYF. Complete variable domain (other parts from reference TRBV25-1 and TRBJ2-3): EADIYQTPRYLVIGTGKKITLECSQTMGHDKMYWYQQDPGMELHLIHYSYGVNSTEKGDLSSESTVSRIRTEHFPLTLESARPSHTSQYLCASSDPTGEVTDTQYFGPGTRLTVL.

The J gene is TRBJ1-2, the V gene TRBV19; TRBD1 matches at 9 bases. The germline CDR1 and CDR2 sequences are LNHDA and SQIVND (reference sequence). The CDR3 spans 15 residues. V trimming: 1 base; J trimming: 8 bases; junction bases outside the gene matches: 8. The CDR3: CASSIVPQGADGYTF. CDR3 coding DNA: TGTGCCAGTAGTATAGTCCCACAGGGGGCCGACGGCTACACCTTC.

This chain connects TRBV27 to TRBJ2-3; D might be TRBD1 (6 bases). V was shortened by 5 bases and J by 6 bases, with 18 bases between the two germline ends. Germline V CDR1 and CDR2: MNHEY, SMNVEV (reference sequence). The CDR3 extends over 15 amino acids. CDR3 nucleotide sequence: TGTGCCAGCAGTGAACTGGACAGCCGCAAGGATACGCAGTATTTT. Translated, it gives CASSELDSRKDTQYF.

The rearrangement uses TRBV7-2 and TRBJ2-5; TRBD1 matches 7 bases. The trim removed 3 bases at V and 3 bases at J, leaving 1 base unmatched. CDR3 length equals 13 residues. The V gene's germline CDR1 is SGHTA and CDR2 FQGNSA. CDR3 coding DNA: TGTGCCAGCAGCTTCCAGGGGGAAGAGACCCAGTACTTC. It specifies CASSFQGEETQYF.

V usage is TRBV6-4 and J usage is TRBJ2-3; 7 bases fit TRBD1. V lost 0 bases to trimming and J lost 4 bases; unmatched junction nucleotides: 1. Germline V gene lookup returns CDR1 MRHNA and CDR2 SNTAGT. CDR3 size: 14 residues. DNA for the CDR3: TGTGCCAGCAGTGACTCCCAGGGGGCAGATACGCAGTATTTT. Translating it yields CASSDSQGADTQYF.

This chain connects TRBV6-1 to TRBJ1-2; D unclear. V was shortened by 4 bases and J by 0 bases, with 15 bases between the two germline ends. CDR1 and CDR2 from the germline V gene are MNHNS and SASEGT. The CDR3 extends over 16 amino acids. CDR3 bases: TGTGCCAGCAGTGTCTACCATTCCGCTTCTAACTATGGCTACACCTTC. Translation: CASSVYHSASNYGYTF.

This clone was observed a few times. This CDR3 reads CASSYRRGTEAFF. The CDR3 nucleotides read TGTGCCAGCAGTTACAGGAGGGGCACTGAAGCTTTCTTT. V is TRBV6-5 and J is TRBJ1-1; D is perhaps TRBD1 (5 bases). The CDR3 totals 13 residues. V lost 2 bases to trimming and J lost 4 bases, with 8 bases between them. CDR1 and CDR2 (germline): MNHEY, SVGAGI.

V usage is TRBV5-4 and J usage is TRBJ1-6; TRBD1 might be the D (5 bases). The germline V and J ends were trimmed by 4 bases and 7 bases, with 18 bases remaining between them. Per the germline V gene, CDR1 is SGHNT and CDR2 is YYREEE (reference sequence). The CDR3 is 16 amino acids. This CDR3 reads CASSPPPQGDNSPLHF. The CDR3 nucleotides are TGTGCCAGCAGCCCGCCCCCGCAGGGCGACAATTCACCCCTCCACTTT.

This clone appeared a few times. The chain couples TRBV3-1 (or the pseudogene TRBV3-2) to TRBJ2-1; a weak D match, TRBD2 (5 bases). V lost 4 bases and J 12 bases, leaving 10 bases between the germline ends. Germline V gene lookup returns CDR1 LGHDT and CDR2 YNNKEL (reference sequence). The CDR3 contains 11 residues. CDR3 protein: CASSRNEGQFF. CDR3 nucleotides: TGTGCCAGCAGCCGTAATGAGGGGCAGTTCTTC.

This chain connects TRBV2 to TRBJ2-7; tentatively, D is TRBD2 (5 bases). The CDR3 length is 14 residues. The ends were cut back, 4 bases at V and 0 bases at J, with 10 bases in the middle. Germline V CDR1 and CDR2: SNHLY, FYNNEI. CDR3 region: CASSVRESSYEQYF. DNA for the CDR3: TGTGCCAGCAGTGTTCGGGAAAGCTCCTACGAGCAGTACTTC.

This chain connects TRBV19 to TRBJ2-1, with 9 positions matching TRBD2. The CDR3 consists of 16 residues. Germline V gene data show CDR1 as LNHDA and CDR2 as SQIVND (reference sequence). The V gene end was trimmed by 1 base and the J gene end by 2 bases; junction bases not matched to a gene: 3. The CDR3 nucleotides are TGTGCCAGTAGTATAGGGGCTAGCGGGGCCTACAATGAGCAGTTCTTC. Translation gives CASSIGASGAYNEQFF.

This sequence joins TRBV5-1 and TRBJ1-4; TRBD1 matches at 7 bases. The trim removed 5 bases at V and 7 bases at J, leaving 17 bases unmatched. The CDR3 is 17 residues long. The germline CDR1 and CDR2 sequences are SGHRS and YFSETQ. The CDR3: CASRQGPIDTSSEKLFF. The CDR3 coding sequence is TGCGCCAGCAGACAGGGGCCGATTGATACAAGCTCTGAAAAACTGTTTTTT.

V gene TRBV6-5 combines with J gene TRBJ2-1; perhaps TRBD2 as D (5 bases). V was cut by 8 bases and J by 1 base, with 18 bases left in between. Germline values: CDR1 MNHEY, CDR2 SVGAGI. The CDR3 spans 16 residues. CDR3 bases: TGTGCCAGCGGTTCGACGGGGTCCCCTTCCTACAATGAGCAGTTCTTC. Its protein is CASGSTGSPSYNEQFF.

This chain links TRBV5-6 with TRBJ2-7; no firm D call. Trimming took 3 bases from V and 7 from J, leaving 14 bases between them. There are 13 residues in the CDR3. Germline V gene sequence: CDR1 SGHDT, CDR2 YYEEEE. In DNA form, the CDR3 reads TGTGCCAGCAGCTCAGACTCCCTCGGGGAGCAGTACTTC. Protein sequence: CASSSDSLGEQYF.

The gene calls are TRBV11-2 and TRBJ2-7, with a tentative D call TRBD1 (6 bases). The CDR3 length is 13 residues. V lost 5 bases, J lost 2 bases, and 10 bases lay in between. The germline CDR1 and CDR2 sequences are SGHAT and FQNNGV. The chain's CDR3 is CASSIRQAYEQYF. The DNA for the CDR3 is TGTGCCAGCAGCATCCGACAGGCCTACGAGCAGTACTTC.

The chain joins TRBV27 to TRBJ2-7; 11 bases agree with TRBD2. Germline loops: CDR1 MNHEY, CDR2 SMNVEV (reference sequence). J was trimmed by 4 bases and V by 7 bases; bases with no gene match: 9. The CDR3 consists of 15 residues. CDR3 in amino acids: CASNPSGGTLYEQYF. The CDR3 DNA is TGTGCCAGCAACCCTAGCGGGGGGACTCTATACGAGCAGTACTTC.

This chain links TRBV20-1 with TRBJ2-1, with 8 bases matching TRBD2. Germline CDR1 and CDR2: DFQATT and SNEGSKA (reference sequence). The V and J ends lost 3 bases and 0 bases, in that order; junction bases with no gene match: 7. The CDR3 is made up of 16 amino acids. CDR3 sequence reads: CSASIQRGSSYNEQFF. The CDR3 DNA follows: TGCAGTGCTAGTATCCAGCGGGGGAGCTCCTACAATGAGCAGTTCTTC.

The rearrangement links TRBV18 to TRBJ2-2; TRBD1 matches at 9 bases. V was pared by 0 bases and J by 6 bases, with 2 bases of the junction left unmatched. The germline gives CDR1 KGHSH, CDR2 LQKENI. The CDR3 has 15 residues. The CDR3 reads CASSPPGQGAGELFF. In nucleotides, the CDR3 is TGTGCCAGCTCACCACCGGGACAGGGAGCCGGGGAGCTGTTTTTT.

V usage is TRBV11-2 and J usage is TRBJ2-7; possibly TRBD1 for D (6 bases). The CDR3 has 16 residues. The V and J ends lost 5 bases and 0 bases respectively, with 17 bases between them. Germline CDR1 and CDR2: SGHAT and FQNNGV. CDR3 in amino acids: CASSPQAGTYSYEQYF. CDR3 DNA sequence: TGTGCCAGCAGCCCCCAAGCCGGGACATACTCCTACGAGCAGTACTTC.

DNA for the CDR3: TGTGCCAGCAGTGAAGCTAGAGGCTGGCACACCTTC. This codes for CASSEARGWHTF. The chain combines TRBV2 with TRBJ1-2; D uncertain. CDR3 length: 12 residues. Trimming left V 0 bases short and J 12 bases short, with 11 bases between. The germline gives CDR1 SNHLY, CDR2 FYNNEI.

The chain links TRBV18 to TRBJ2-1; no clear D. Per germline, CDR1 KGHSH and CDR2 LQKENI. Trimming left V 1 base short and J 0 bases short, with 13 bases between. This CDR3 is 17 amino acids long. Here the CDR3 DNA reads TGTGCCAGCTCACCACTGGGCATTTCGAGCTCCTACAATGAGCAGTTCTTC. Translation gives CASSPLGISSSYNEQFF.

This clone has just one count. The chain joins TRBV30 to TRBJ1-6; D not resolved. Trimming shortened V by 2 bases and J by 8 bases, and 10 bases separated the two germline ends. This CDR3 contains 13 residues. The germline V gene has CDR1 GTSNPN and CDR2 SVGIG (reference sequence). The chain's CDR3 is CAWSFGEYSPLHF. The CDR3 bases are TGTGCCTGGAGTTTCGGGGAGTATTCACCCCTCCACTTT. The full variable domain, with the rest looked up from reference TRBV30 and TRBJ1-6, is SQTIHQWPATLVQPVGSPLSLECTVEGTSNPNLYWYRQAAGRGLQLLFYSVGIGQISSEVPQNLSASRPQDRQFILSSKKLLLSDSGFYLCAWSFGEYSPLHFGNGTRLTVT.

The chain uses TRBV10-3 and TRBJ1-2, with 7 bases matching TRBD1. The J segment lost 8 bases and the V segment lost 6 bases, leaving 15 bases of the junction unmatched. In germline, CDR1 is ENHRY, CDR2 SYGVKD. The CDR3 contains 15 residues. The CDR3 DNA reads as TGTGCCATCAGCGATCCGGGACAGAGAAGGGAGGGCTACACCTTC. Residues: CAISDPGQRREGYTF.